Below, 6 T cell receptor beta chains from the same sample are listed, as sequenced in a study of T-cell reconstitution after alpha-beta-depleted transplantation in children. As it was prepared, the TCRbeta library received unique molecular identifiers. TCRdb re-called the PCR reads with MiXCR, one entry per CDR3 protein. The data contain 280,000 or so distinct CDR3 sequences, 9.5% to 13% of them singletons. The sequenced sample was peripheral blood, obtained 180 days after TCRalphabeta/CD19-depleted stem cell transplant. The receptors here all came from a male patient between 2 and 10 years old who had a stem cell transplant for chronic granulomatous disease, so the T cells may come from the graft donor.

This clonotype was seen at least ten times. The CDR3 nucleotides are TGCAGTGCTAGAGACCGAGGGACAGCTTCCTACAATGAGCAGTTCTTC. This codes for CSARDRGTASYNEQFF. The chain couples TRBV20-1 to TRBJ2-1, with 7 bases identical to TRBD1. CDR1 and CDR2 (germline): DFQATT, SNEGSKA (reference sequence). The CDR3 spans 16 residues. The ends lost 0 bases at V and 1 base at J; junction bases unmatched: 6.

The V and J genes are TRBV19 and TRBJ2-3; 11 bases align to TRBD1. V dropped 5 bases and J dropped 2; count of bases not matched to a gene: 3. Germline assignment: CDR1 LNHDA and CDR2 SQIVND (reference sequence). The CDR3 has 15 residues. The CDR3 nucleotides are TGTGCCAGTAGTGGGACAGGGGGTCTCACAGATACGCAGTATTTT. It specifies CASSGTGGLTDTQYF. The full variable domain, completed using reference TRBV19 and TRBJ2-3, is DGGITQSPKYLFRKEGQNVTLSCEQNLNHDAMYWYRQDPGQGLRLIYYSQIVNDFQKGDIAEGYSVSREKKESFPLTVTSAQKNPTAFYLCASSGTGGLTDTQYFGPGTRLTVL.

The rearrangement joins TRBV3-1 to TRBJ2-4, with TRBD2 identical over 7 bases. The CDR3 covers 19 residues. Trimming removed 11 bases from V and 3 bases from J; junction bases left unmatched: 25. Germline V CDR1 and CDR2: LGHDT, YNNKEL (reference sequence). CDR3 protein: CASCSLPAGYRDGKNIQYF. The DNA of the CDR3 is TGTGCCTCCTGCTCCTTGCCAGCGGGATATCGTGATGGCAAAAACATTCAGTACTTC.

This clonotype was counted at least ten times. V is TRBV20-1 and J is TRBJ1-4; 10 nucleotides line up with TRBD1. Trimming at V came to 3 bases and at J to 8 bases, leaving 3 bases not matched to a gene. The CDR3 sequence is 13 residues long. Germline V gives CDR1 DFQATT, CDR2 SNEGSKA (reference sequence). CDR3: CSASGTGVEKLFF. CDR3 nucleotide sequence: TGCAGTGCTAGTGGGACAGGGGTAGAAAAACTGTTTTTT.

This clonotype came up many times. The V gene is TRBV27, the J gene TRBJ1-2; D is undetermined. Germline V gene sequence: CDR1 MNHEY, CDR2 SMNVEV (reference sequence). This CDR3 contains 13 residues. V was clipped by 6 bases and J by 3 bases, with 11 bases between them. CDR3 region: CASSPFSDYGYTF. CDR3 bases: TGTGCCAGCAGCCCCTTCAGTGACTATGGCTACACCTTC.

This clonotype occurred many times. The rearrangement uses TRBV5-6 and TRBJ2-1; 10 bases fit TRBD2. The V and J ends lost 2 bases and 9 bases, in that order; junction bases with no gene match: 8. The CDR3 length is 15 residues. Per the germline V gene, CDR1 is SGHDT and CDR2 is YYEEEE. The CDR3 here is CASSFRTSGASEQFF. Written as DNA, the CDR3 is TGTGCCAGCAGCTTTCGTACTAGCGGGGCTAGTGAGCAGTTCTTC.